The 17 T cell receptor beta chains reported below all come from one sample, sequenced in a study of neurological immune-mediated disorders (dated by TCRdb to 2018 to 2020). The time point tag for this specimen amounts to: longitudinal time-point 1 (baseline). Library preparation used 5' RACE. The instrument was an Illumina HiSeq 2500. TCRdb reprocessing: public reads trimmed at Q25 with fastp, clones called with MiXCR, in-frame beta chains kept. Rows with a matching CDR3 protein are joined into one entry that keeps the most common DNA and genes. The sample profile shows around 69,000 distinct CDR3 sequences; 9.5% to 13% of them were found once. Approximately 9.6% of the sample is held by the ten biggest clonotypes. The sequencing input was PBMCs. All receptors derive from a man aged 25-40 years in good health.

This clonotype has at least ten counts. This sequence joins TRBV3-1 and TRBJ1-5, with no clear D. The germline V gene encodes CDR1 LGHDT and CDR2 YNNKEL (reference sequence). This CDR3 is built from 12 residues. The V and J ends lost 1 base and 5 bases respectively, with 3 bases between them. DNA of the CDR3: TGTGCCAGCAGCCAAGCGGATCAGCCCCAGCATTTT. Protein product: CASSQADQPQHF.

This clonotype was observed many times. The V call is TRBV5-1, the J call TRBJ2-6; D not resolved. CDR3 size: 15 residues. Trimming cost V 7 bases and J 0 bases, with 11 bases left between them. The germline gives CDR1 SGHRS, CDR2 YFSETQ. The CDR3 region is CASSILDSGANVLTF. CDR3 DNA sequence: TGCGCCAGCTCCATACTGGACTCTGGGGCCAACGTCCTGACTTTC.

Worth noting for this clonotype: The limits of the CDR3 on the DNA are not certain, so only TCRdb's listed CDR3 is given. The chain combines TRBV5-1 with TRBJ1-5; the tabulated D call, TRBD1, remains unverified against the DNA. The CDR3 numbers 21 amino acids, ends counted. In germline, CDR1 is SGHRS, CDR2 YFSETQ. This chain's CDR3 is CASSFYICSYRDRAGNQPQHF.

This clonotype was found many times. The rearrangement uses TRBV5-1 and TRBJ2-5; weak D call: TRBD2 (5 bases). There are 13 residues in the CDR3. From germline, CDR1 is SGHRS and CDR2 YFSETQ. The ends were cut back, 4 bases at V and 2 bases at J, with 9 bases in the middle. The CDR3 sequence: CASSKDLQETQYF. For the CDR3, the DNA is TGCGCCAGCAGCAAGGACTTACAAGAGACCCAGTACTTC.

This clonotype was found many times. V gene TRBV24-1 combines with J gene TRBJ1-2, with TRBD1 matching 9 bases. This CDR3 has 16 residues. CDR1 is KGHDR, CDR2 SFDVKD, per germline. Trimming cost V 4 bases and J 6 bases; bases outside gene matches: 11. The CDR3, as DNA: TGTGCCACCAGTGAAGCCTCCGGGACAGGGTTGAATGGCTACACCTTC. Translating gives CATSEASGTGLNGYTF.

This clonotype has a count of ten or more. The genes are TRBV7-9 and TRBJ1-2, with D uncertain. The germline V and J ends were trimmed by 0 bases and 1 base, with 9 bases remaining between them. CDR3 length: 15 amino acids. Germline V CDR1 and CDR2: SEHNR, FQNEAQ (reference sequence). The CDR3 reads CASSLAPVINYGYTF. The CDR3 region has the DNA TGTGCCAGCAGCTTAGCGCCAGTAATTAACTATGGCTACACCTTC.

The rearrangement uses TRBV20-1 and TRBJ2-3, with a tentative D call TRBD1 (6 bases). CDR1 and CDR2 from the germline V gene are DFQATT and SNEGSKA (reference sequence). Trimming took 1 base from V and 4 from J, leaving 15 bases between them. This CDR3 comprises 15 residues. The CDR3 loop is CSARARGSFADTQYF. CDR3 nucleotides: TGCAGTGCTAGAGCCAGGGGTAGTTTTGCAGATACGCAGTATTTT.

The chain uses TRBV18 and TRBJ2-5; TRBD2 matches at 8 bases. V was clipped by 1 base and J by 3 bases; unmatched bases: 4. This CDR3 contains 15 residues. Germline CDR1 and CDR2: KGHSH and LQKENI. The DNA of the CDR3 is TGTGCCAGCTCACCACGCCTAGCGGGTGAAGAGACCCAGTACTTC. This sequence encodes CASSPRLAGEETQYF.

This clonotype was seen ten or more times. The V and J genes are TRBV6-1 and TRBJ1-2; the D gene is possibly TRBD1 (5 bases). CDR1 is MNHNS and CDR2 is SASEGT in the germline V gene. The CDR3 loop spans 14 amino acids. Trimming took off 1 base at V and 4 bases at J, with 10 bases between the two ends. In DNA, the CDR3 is TGTGCCAGCAGTGAAGAGGGGATGAGCTATGGCTACACCTTC. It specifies CASSEEGMSYGYTF.

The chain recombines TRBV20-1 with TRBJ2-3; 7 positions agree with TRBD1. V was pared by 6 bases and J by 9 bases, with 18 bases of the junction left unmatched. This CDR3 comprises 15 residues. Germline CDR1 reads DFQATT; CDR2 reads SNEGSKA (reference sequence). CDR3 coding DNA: TGCAGTGCGCACTACTTTGGGACAGTGGGGTTCACGCAGTATTTT. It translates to CSAHYFGTVGFTQYF.

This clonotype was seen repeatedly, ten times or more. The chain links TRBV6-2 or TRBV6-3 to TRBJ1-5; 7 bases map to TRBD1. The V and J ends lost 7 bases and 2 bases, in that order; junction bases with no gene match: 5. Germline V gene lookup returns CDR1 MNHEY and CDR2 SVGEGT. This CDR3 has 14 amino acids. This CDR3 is CASTGQGGNQPQHF. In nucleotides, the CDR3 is TGTGCCAGCACAGGTCAGGGGGGCAATCAGCCCCAGCATTTT.

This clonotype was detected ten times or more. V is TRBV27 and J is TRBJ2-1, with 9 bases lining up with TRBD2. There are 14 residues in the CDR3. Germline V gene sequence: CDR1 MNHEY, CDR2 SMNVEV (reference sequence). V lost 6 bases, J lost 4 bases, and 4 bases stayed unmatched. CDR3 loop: CASSLAGAYNEQFF. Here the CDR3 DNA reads TGTGCCAGCAGCTTAGCGGGAGCGTACAATGAGCAGTTCTTC.

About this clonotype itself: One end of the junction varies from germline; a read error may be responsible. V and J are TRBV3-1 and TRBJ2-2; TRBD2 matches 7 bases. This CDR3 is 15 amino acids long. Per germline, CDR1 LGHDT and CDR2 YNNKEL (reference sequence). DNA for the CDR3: TGTGCCAGCAGCCAGAGCGGGATGGACACCGGGGAGCCGTTTTTT. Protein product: CASSQSGMDTGEPFF. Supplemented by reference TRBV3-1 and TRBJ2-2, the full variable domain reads DTAVSQTPKYLVTQMGNDKSIKCEQNLGHDTMYWYKQDSKKFLKIMFSYNNKELIINETVPNRFSPKSPDKAHLNLHINSLELGDSAVYFCASSQSGMDTGEPFFGEGSRLTVL.

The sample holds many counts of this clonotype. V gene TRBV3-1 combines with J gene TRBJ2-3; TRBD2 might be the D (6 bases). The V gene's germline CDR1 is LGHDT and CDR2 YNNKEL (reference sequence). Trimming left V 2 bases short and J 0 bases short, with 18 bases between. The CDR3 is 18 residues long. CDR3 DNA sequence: TGTGCCAGCAGCCAAACCCCGGGGCTAGCGACTAGCACAGATACGCAGTATTTT. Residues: CASSQTPGLATSTDTQYF.

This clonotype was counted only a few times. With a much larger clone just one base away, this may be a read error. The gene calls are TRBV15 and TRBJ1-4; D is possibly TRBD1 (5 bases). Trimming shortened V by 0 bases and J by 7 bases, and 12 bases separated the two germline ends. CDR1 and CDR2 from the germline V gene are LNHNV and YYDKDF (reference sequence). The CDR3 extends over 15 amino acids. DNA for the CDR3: TGTGCCACCAGCAGAGACAGGCAGGGTAGTGAAAAACTGTTTTTT. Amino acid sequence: CATSRDRQGSEKLFF.

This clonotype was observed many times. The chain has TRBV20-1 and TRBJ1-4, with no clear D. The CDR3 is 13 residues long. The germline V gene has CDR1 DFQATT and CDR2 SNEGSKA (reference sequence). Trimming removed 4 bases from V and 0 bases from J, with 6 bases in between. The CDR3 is CSAKVPTNEKLFF. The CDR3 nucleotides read TGCAGTGCTAAGGTCCCAACTAATGAAAAACTGTTTTTT.

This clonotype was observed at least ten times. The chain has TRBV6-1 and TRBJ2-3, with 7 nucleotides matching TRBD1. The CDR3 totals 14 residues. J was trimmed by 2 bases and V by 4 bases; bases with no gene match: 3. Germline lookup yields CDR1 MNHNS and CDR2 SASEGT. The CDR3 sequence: CASSADRDTDTQYF. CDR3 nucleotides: TGTGCCAGCAGTGCTGACAGGGACACAGATACGCAGTATTTT.